A selection of T cell receptor beta chains follows, all from one sample in a study of blood T cell repertoires in COVID-19. Sequencing was performed with immunoSEQ multiplex PCR; in TCRdb, only in-frame clones are kept and a portion is missing. The sample holds 200,000 to 300,000 clones, about 87% seen once. Sequencing input: peripheral blood. The origin of the receptors is a woman aged 55-69 years with COVID-19, enrolled during active disease. The CDR3 runs from the conserved cysteine through the conserved F or W. Fields, in order: D gene, V gene, CDR3 length, clone size, J gene, CDR3 protein, CDR3 DNA. D genes are given only for firm matches. Rows give clone size only sometimes, using once, few, many, or a class for an expanded clone.

d_call: TRBD1; v_call: TRBV29-1; cdr3_length: 12; clone_size: NA; j_call: TRBJ1-2; cdr3_aa: CSDDTGTVGYTF; cdr3_nt: TGCAGTGACGATACCGGGACAGTTGGCTACACCTTC
d_call: TRBD2; v_call: TRBV29-1; cdr3_length: 17; clone_size: NA; j_call: TRBJ2-5; cdr3_aa: CSALLLWAGGTQETQYF; cdr3_nt: TGCAGCGCCCTCCTCCTCTGGGCGGGAGGGACTCAAGAGACCCAGTACTTC
d_call: NA; v_call: TRBV18; cdr3_length: 15; clone_size: NA; j_call: TRBJ2-1; cdr3_aa: CASSPRGGGIAEQFF; cdr3_nt: TGTGCCAGCTCACCCAGAGGGGGGGGGATCGCTGAGCAGTTCTTC
d_call: NA; v_call: TRBV2; cdr3_length: 13; clone_size: NA; j_call: TRBJ2-7; cdr3_aa: CASCRDFSYEQYF; cdr3_nt: TGTGCCAGCTGCCGGGACTTCTCCTACGAGCAGTACTTC
d_call: NA; v_call: TRBV9; cdr3_length: 15; clone_size: NA; j_call: TRBJ2-1; cdr3_aa: CASSVGVASYNEQFF; cdr3_nt: TGTGCCAGCAGCGTAGGGGTAGCGAGCTACAATGAGCAGTTCTTC
d_call: TRBD2; v_call: TRBV5-1; cdr3_length: 15; clone_size: once; j_call: TRBJ2-1; cdr3_aa: CASKREGNTNNEQFF; cdr3_nt: TGCGCCAGCAAGCGGGAGGGCAATACAAACAATGAGCAGTTCTTC
d_call: TRBD1; v_call: TRBV19; cdr3_length: 17; clone_size: NA; j_call: TRBJ1-2; cdr3_aa: CASKARAGGLANYGYTF; cdr3_nt: TGTGCCAGTAAAGCCAGGGCAGGGGGCCTAGCTAACTATGGCTACACCTTC
d_call: TRBD1; v_call: TRBV7-9; cdr3_length: 15; clone_size: NA; j_call: TRBJ2-7; cdr3_aa: CASSLAGTGSAEQYF; cdr3_nt: TGTGCCAGCAGCTTAGCCGGGACAGGTTCGGCCGAGCAGTACTTC
d_call: TRBD2; v_call: TRBV28; cdr3_length: 15; clone_size: NA; j_call: TRBJ2-7; cdr3_aa: CASTPKGLGNYEQYF; cdr3_nt: TGTGCCAGCACCCCTAAGGGACTAGGAAACTACGAGCAGTACTTC
d_call: NA; v_call: TRBV5-1; cdr3_length: 13; clone_size: NA; j_call: TRBJ1-2; cdr3_aa: CASSVGGGNGYTF; cdr3_nt: TGCGCCAGCAGCGTCGGGGGTGGCAATGGCTACACCTTC
d_call: TRBD1; v_call: TRBV28; cdr3_length: 18; clone_size: NA; j_call: TRBJ2-6; cdr3_aa: CASRTGTGGIIGANVLTF; cdr3_nt: TGTGCCAGCAGAACCGGGACAGGGGGTATTATTGGGGCCAACGTCCTGACTTTC
d_call: NA; v_call: TRBV3-1/TRBV3-2; cdr3_length: 15; clone_size: NA; j_call: TRBJ2-7; cdr3_aa: CASSRVLGASYEQYF; cdr3_nt: TGTGCCAGCAGCCGCGTGTTGGGGGCAAGCTACGAGCAGTACTTC
d_call: NA; v_call: TRBV3-1/TRBV3-2; cdr3_length: 15; clone_size: once; j_call: TRBJ2-7; cdr3_aa: CASSQTGTLAHEQYF; cdr3_nt: TGTGCCAGCAGCCAGACCGGGACTCTTGCCCACGAGCAGTACTTC
d_call: TRBD1; v_call: TRBV5-4; cdr3_length: 13; clone_size: NA; j_call: TRBJ2-5; cdr3_aa: CASSRGQQETQYF; cdr3_nt: TGTGCCAGCAGCAGGGGACAGCAAGAGACCCAGTACTTC
d_call: NA; v_call: TRBV6-2/TRBV6-3; cdr3_length: 16; clone_size: NA; j_call: TRBJ2-3; cdr3_aa: CASSPSLAPRTDTQYF; cdr3_nt: TGTGCCAGCAGTCCATCCCTAGCGCCACGCACAGATACGCAGTATTTT
d_call: TRBD2; v_call: TRBV30; cdr3_length: 13; clone_size: NA; j_call: TRBJ2-1; cdr3_aa: CACAGGYYNEQFF; cdr3_nt: TGTGCCTGCGCGGGAGGGTACTACAATGAGCAGTTCTTC
d_call: TRBD1; v_call: TRBV18; cdr3_length: 14; clone_size: NA; j_call: TRBJ1-2; cdr3_aa: CASSPSDRNYGYTF; cdr3_nt: TGTGCCAGCTCACCCTCGGACAGGAACTATGGCTACACCTTC
d_call: TRBD2; v_call: TRBV5-1; cdr3_length: 15; clone_size: NA; j_call: TRBJ2-1; cdr3_aa: CASSSSGRGNNEQFF; cdr3_nt: TGCGCCAGCAGCTCTAGCGGGAGGGGCAACAATGAGCAGTTCTTC
d_call: NA; v_call: TRBV2; cdr3_length: 14; clone_size: once; j_call: TRBJ2-3; cdr3_aa: CASTMSTSTDTQYF; cdr3_nt: TGTGCCAGCACCATGTCGACTAGCACAGATACGCAGTATTTT
d_call: TRBD2; v_call: TRBV24-1; cdr3_length: 13; clone_size: NA; j_call: TRBJ2-1; cdr3_aa: CATSGDYRDEQFF; cdr3_nt: TGTGCCACCAGTGGGGACTATCGGGATGAGCAGTTCTTC
d_call: TRBD1; v_call: TRBV9; cdr3_length: 15; clone_size: NA; j_call: TRBJ1-2; cdr3_aa: CASRAGTGVPYGYTF; cdr3_nt: TGTGCCAGCAGAGCGGGGACAGGGGTCCCCTATGGCTACACCTTC
d_call: TRBD2; v_call: TRBV28; cdr3_length: 13; clone_size: NA; j_call: TRBJ2-5; cdr3_aa: CASQLGGGETQYF; cdr3_nt: TGTGCCAGCCAATTGGGGGGGGGAGAGACCCAGTACTTC
d_call: NA; v_call: TRBV29-1; cdr3_length: 12; clone_size: few; j_call: TRBJ2-1; cdr3_aa: CSVLRGGDEQFF; cdr3_nt: TGCAGCGTGCTGAGGGGGGGAGATGAGCAGTTCTTC
d_call: NA; v_call: TRBV4-3; cdr3_length: 14; clone_size: few; j_call: TRBJ1-2; cdr3_aa: CASSPRTANYGYTF; cdr3_nt: TGCGCCAGCAGCCCCAGGACAGCTAACTATGGCTACACCTTC
d_call: NA; v_call: TRBV18; cdr3_length: 15; clone_size: NA; j_call: TRBJ2-3; cdr3_aa: CASSPPKDWGDTQYF; cdr3_nt: TGTGCCAGCTCACCACCGAAGGACTGGGGAGATACGCAGTATTTT
d_call: NA; v_call: TRBV28; cdr3_length: 15; clone_size: NA; j_call: TRBJ2-2; cdr3_aa: CASTATGMDTGELFF; cdr3_nt: TGTGCCAGCACCGCCACAGGGATGGACACCGGGGAGCTGTTTTTT
d_call: NA; v_call: TRBV6-1; cdr3_length: 14; clone_size: NA; j_call: TRBJ2-6; cdr3_aa: CASSELAGANVLTF; cdr3_nt: TGTGCCAGCAGTGAACTCGCTGGGGCCAACGTCCTGACTTTC
d_call: TRBD2; v_call: TRBV18; cdr3_length: 15; clone_size: few; j_call: TRBJ2-1; cdr3_aa: CASSKTSGGYNEQFF; cdr3_nt: TGTGCCAGCTCAAAAACTAGCGGGGGCTACAATGAGCAGTTCTTC
d_call: TRBD1; v_call: TRBV15; cdr3_length: 15; clone_size: NA; j_call: TRBJ1-1; cdr3_aa: CATSRGGQGNTEAFF; cdr3_nt: TGTGCCACCAGCAGAGGGGGACAGGGGAACACTGAAGCTTTCTTT
d_call: NA; v_call: TRBV7-2; cdr3_length: 16; clone_size: few; j_call: TRBJ2-3; cdr3_aa: CASSSPTPRGTDTQYF; cdr3_nt: TGTGCCAGCAGCTCCCCGACACCCAGGGGCACAGATACGCAGTATTTT
d_call: TRBD2; v_call: TRBV5-8; cdr3_length: 20; clone_size: NA; j_call: TRBJ2-3; cdr3_aa: CASSFRALAVLAGSTDTQYF; cdr3_nt: TGTGCCAGCAGCTTTAGAGCCCTAGCAGTTTTAGCGGGCAGCACAGATACGCAGTATTTT
d_call: NA; v_call: TRBV5-1; cdr3_length: 15; clone_size: once; j_call: TRBJ2-7; cdr3_aa: CASSGDGTSSEEQYF; cdr3_nt: TGCGCCAGCAGCGGCGACGGGACTTCGTCTGAAGAGCAGTACTTC
d_call: NA; v_call: TRBV30; cdr3_length: 12; clone_size: NA; j_call: TRBJ1-2; cdr3_aa: CAWSVRGYGYTF; cdr3_nt: TGTGCCTGGAGTGTACGGGGATATGGCTACACCTTC
d_call: TRBD1; v_call: TRBV18; cdr3_length: 18; clone_size: NA; j_call: TRBJ2-6; cdr3_aa: CASSPREQGAGGANVLTF; cdr3_nt: TGTGCCAGCTCACCAAGGGAACAGGGGGCTGGCGGGGCCAACGTCCTGACTTTC
d_call: NA; v_call: TRBV6-4; cdr3_length: 14; clone_size: NA; j_call: TRBJ2-1; cdr3_aa: CASSIVTASGEQFF; cdr3_nt: TGTGCCAGCAGTATAGTAACCGCCTCTGGTGAGCAGTTCTTC
d_call: NA; v_call: TRBV18; cdr3_length: 12; clone_size: few; j_call: TRBJ1-2; cdr3_aa: CASSPQKYGYTF; cdr3_nt: TGTGCCAGCTCACCCCAGAAGTATGGCTACACCTTC
d_call: NA; v_call: TRBV4-3; cdr3_length: 14; clone_size: NA; j_call: TRBJ1-1; cdr3_aa: CASSQTVFLTEAFF; cdr3_nt: TGCGCCAGCAGCCAGACAGTCTTTCTCACTGAAGCTTTCTTT
d_call: NA; v_call: TRBV6-5; cdr3_length: 15; clone_size: once; j_call: TRBJ1-2; cdr3_aa: CASSYVGPRSYGYTF; cdr3_nt: TGTGCCAGCAGTTACGTGGGCCCTCGTTCCTATGGCTACACCTTC
d_call: TRBD2; v_call: TRBV9; cdr3_length: 15; clone_size: NA; j_call: TRBJ2-1; cdr3_aa: CASGGTSGYPNEQFF; cdr3_nt: TGTGCCAGCGGGGGGACTAGCGGGTACCCCAATGAGCAGTTCTTC
d_call: TRBD2; v_call: TRBV27; cdr3_length: 15; clone_size: NA; j_call: TRBJ2-1; cdr3_aa: CASREGSGRADEQFF; cdr3_nt: TGTGCCAGTAGAGAGGGGAGCGGGAGGGCCGATGAGCAGTTCTTC
d_call: NA; v_call: TRBV5-5; cdr3_length: 14; clone_size: NA; j_call: TRBJ1-1; cdr3_aa: CASRGDIISTEAFF; cdr3_nt: TGTGCCAGCAGGGGGGACATTATTTCCACTGAAGCTTTCTTT
d_call: NA; v_call: TRBV10-3; cdr3_length: 13; clone_size: NA; j_call: TRBJ2-5; cdr3_aa: CAITRHLQETQYF; cdr3_nt: TGTGCCATCACCCGACACCTCCAAGAGACCCAGTACTTC
d_call: NA; v_call: TRBV18; cdr3_length: 14; clone_size: NA; j_call: TRBJ2-1; cdr3_aa: CASSPGRVGYEQFF; cdr3_nt: TGTGCCAGCTCACCCGGCAGGGTGGGCTATGAGCAGTTCTTC
d_call: TRBD1; v_call: TRBV27; cdr3_length: 15; clone_size: NA; j_call: TRBJ2-1; cdr3_aa: CASSRTGRIYNEQFF; cdr3_nt: TGTGCCAGCAGTCGGACAGGTCGTATTTACAATGAGCAGTTCTTC
d_call: TRBD2; v_call: TRBV20-1; cdr3_length: 15; clone_size: once; j_call: TRBJ2-2; cdr3_aa: CSASASGRVLGELFF; cdr3_nt: TGCAGTGCTAGTGCTAGCGGGAGGGTATTGGGGGAGCTGTTTTTT
d_call: NA; v_call: TRBV12-3/TRBV12-4; cdr3_length: 13; clone_size: NA; j_call: TRBJ1-1; cdr3_aa: CASSGGMNTEAFF; cdr3_nt: TGTGCCAGCAGCGGGGGAATGAACACTGAAGCTTTCTTT
d_call: NA; v_call: TRBV19; cdr3_length: 15; clone_size: NA; j_call: TRBJ1-4; cdr3_aa: CASMIKGRLNEKLFF; cdr3_nt: TGTGCCAGTATGATCAAGGGGCGGCTGAATGAAAAACTGTTTTTT
d_call: TRBD1; v_call: TRBV18; cdr3_length: 15; clone_size: NA; j_call: TRBJ1-1; cdr3_aa: CASSPRGQGVTEAFF; cdr3_nt: TGTGCCAGCTCACCCCGGGGGCAGGGGGTGACTGAAGCTTTCTTT
d_call: NA; v_call: TRBV29-1; cdr3_length: 13; clone_size: NA; j_call: TRBJ1-1; cdr3_aa: CSVASLPNTEAFF; cdr3_nt: TGCAGCGTTGCGAGCCTACCGAACACTGAAGCTTTCTTT
d_call: NA; v_call: TRBV4-1; cdr3_length: 14; clone_size: once; j_call: TRBJ1-4; cdr3_aa: CASSQGGGDEKLFF; cdr3_nt: TGCGCCAGCAGCCAAGGGGGAGGGGACGAAAAACTGTTTTTT
d_call: TRBD1; v_call: TRBV6-5; cdr3_length: 13; clone_size: NA; j_call: TRBJ1-2; cdr3_aa: CASSYSEGAGYTF; cdr3_nt: TGTGCCAGCAGTTACAGCGAGGGGGCTGGCTACACCTTC
d_call: NA; v_call: TRBV5-6; cdr3_length: 17; clone_size: NA; j_call: TRBJ2-1; cdr3_aa: CASSLAEVGSSYNEQFF; cdr3_nt: TGTGCCAGCAGCTTGGCCGAGGTAGGGAGCTCCTACAATGAGCAGTTCTTC
d_call: NA; v_call: TRBV28; cdr3_length: 15; clone_size: NA; j_call: TRBJ1-4; cdr3_aa: CASRTTGWRVEKLFF; cdr3_nt: TGTGCCAGCAGAACCACAGGGTGGCGAGTCGAAAAACTGTTTTTT